This T cell receptor (beta chain) comes out of a study of PD-1 blockade in classical Hodgkin lymphoma (dated by TCRdb to the early 2020s). For the study in its entirety: Nivolumab dosing was 3 mg/kg intravenously every 2 weeks, continuing until either disease progression or unacceptable toxicity. A peripheral blood immune signature of response to PD-1 blockade in classical Hodgkin lymphoma was defined using TCR beta sequencing and CyTOF.

About this clone itself: No antigen is known for it. One base away there is no much larger clone; base qualities are not given.

The Qiagen DNeasy kit was used to extract genomic DNA both from unsorted PBMCs and from the negatively selected CD4+ and CD8+ fractions. TCR beta CDR3 regions were subjected to amplification by immunoSEQ multiplex PCR with primers that anneal to V and J segments. A synthetic immune receptor repertoire was used to minimize amplification bias, and any residual bias was removed computationally once sequencing was done. Per the authors' processing: Custom Python scripts were used to quantify repertoire diversity as the Shannon entropy index. The unsorted, CD4+ and CD8+ repertoires were each analyzed separately, with the exception of combined analyses, where CD4+ and CD8+ sequences were merged in silico. A clone counted as expanded when the clone's frequency after treatment rose at least 2-fold relative to C1D1, and clones undetected at baseline were given a pseudocount of 0.5. Clones with 0 or 1 copy at C1D1 were classified as singleton clones, and clones with 2 or more copies were classified as non-singleton clones. Clones expanded in unsorted samples were labelled as CD4+, CD8+ or unknown by matching protein sequences in sorted samples from the same patient. Wilcoxon tests on paired samples were used to test diversity changes from C1D1 to C4D1. Imported from immuneACCESS, the table was reduced by TCRdb to in-frame sequences with V and J called. These copies leave out some clones; in studies compared against another copy, an unresolved V gene accounts for under half, and the cause of the remainder is not known. D and trimming come from the DNA, and the V and J calls and clone size come from that table. For this sample there are more than 40,000 clones; 76% appear just once. Around 20% of the sample is in the top ten clones.

The time point tag for this specimen amounts to: cycle 1 day 1 (C1D1), immediately before nivolumab initiation. Every trial patient had relapsed after autologous stem cell transplantation, and cohorts A, B and C differed in prior brentuximab vedotin exposure. The trial cohort was composed of approximately 60 patients with relapsed/refractory classical Hodgkin lymphoma, for whom complete response, partial response or progressive disease was recorded as best overall response. Single-agent nivolumab was administered to trial patients in the multi-cohort phase II CheckMate 205 trial. An independent review committee assessed best overall response using the 2007 International Working Group response criteria. Trial PBMCs were collected immediately before nivolumab initiation (C1D1) and during therapy at cycle 2 day 1 and cycle 4 day 1. Peripheral blood was collected in 8 mL Vacutainer Cell Preparation Tubes, from which PBMCs were isolated by centrifugation and then cryopreserved.

Findings and caveats that apply to the study as a whole: Diversity was lower in patients who began nivolumab less than 1 year after ASCT, so these patients were left out of later analyses to avoid confounding by immune reconstitution. Only a single clinical trial cohort was studied, and what caused the repertoire differences, possibly disease activity or prior therapy, remained undefined. CD4+ but not CD8+ TCR diversity rose significantly by C4D1 (p=0.0027 vs p=0.16), most apparent in complete responders (p=0.02). Baseline diversity similar to that of newly diagnosed patients was observed in trial patients achieving complete response, whereas significantly lower diversity was observed in partial responders and progressors. Baseline TCR diversity was reported to be lower in newly diagnosed patients than in healthy donors, and even lower in relapsed/refractory patients.

Here V drops 4 bases and J drops 8 bases, and the junction holds 6 bases not matched to any gene. The germline V gene encodes CDR1 SGHRS and CDR2 YFSETQ. The CDR3 covers 14 residues, taking in both the cysteine and the phenylalanine. The only DNA kept is the CDR3, 42 bases in frame from the first base. Specimen: peripheral blood mononuclear cells (PBMCs), collected at baseline. The chain is assembled from TRBV5-1 and TRBJ1-4, and 9 junction bases match TRBD1. The TCR was taken from a human donor with classical Hodgkin lymphoma. The CDR3 is CASSRTGAWEKLFF. The nucleotide sequence reads as follows: TGCGCCAGCAGCAGGACAGGGGCATGGGAAAAACTGTTTTTT.